The entry below describes one T cell receptor beta chain. Its antigen is still unknown. The CDR3 sequence is 14 residues long. J was trimmed by 6 bases and V by 5 bases; bases with no gene match: 5. Germline V CDR1 and CDR2: SSHAT, FNYEAQ (reference sequence). All the people who gave samples were healthy bone marrow donors. Both 60 Vbeta primers and 13 Jbeta primers went into the PCR. Generated by immunoSEQ multiplex PCR, the TCRdb table keeps only in-frame clones and is missing some. The table lists some 170,000 clones, 60% to 80% of them singletons. This specimen comes from a study of cytomegalovirus exposure and HLA in healthy donors. Study-level findings and limits: TRBV6-2, TRBV6-3 and some other V segments were unresolvable in 87-base-pair reads. Analysis performed later found more than 15,000 TCR beta sequences associated with HLA alleles at 0.05 false discovery rate. A later analysis found most CMV-associated TCR beta chains apparently HLA-restricted.

V and J are TRBV7-7 and TRBJ2-7, with 12 bases aligning to TRBD1. The sequence was collected from a man between 25 and 39 years old in good health and CMV-seropositive. The material sequenced was PBMCs. The DNA for the CDR3 is TGTGCCAGCAGCCCCGGGACAGGGGGCTTCGAGCAGTACTTC. Its protein product is CASSPGTGGFEQYF.